This T cell receptor (beta chain) was documented in a study of cytomegalovirus exposure and HLA in healthy donors. CDR1 and CDR2 from the germline V gene are SGHTA and FQGNSA. This CDR3 is built from 14 residues. V was trimmed by 5 bases and J by 6 bases, leaving 17 bases between them. PCR involved 60 Vbeta and 13 Jbeta primers. Libraries were prepared by immunoSEQ multiplex PCR; TCRdb keeps only in-frame clonotypes and omits some of them. The sample lists some 160,000 clones, more than 75% occurring once. This receptor was taken from a male donor in good health and CMV-seronegative. Sequenced: PBMCs. This chain joins TRBV7-2 and TRBJ2-7; D not resolved. The CDR3: CASSPPRSVREQYF. CDR3 sequence (DNA): TGTGCCAGCAGCCCCCCTCGGAGCGTCCGCGAGCAGTACTTC.